One and the same sample provided the 27 T cell receptor beta chains below, sequenced in a study of identical twins. TCRdb analysed the 5' RACE reads with MiXCR anew, one entry per CDR3 protein. The sample holds about 490,000 distinct CDR3 sequences, roughly 15% seen once. A further study also used this sample, focusing on yellow fever vaccine responses in identical twins.

The sample was CD4+ T cells sorted from blood. These receptors came from a woman aged 18-29 years in good health.

The chain combines TRBV7-3 with TRBJ2-5; 11 bases line up with TRBD2. Trimming removed 5 bases from V and 2 bases from J; junction bases left unmatched: 4. The CDR3 has 15 amino acids. Germline lookup yields CDR1 SGHTA and CDR2 FQGTGA. The CDR3 coding sequence is TGTGCCAGCAGCCGACTAGCGGGACATCAAGAGACCCAGTACTTC. As protein: CASSRLAGHQETQYF.

This sequence joins TRBV19 and TRBJ2-2, with TRBD1 identical over 9 bases. Trimming at V came to 5 bases and at J to 5 bases, leaving 9 bases not matched to a gene. The CDR3 spans 16 residues. From germline, CDR1 is LNHDA and CDR2 SQIVND (reference sequence). The CDR3: CASSGDRDRETGELFF. For the CDR3, the DNA is TGTGCCAGTAGTGGGGATAGGGACAGGGAAACCGGGGAGCTGTTTTTT.

This clonotype was seen a handful of times. The chain uses TRBV6-1 and TRBJ2-2; D remains ambiguous. This CDR3 has 13 residues. V was shortened by 8 bases and J by 7 bases, with 14 bases between the two germline ends. CDR1 and CDR2 from the germline V gene are MNHNS and SASEGT. CDR3 sequence (DNA): TGTGCCAGCGGACCCCCTTCGGGCGGGGAGCTGTTTTTT. Translating gives CASGPPSGGELFF.

CDR3 nucleotides: TGTGCCAGCAGCGTCACCCCCGGCTCAGGGAAAATATACAATGAGCAGTTCTTC. Protein sequence: CASSVTPGSGKIYNEQFF. The chain employs TRBV9 and TRBJ2-1; a possible D gene is TRBD1 (5 bases). Germline V gives CDR1 SGDLS, CDR2 YYNGEE. V lost 2 bases and J 4 bases, leaving 22 bases between the germline ends. The CDR3 is made up of 18 amino acids.

The chain is built from TRBV7-6 and TRBJ1-1; the match to TRBD1 covers 10 bases. This CDR3 region has 15 residues. Germline V gene lookup returns CDR1 SGHVS and CDR2 FNYEAQ. V trimming: 4 bases; J trimming: 5 bases; junction bases outside the gene matches: 7. The CDR3 DNA reads as TGTGCCAGCAGCTCTACCGGGACAGGGGTAACTGAAGCTTTCTTT. Amino acids: CASSSTGTGVTEAFF.

In its sample, this clonotype was seen a few times. The J gene is TRBJ2-5, the V gene TRBV5-1, with D hard to call. The CDR3 is 12 residues long. V shed 1 base and J shed 6 bases, with 7 bases lying between them. Germline CDR1 SGHRS, CDR2 YFSETQ. This CDR3 reads CASSLMRKTQYF. The CDR3 coding sequence is TGCGCCAGCAGCTTGATGCGAAAGACCCAGTACTTC.

The chain joins TRBV24-1 to TRBJ2-5; D is uncertain. The germline CDR1 and CDR2 sequences are KGHDR and SFDVKD. The CDR3 loop spans 14 amino acids. V shed 9 bases and J shed 5 bases, with 18 bases lying between them. CDR3 region: CATQGNRAGETQYF. The DNA for the CDR3 is TGTGCCACCCAAGGAAATAGGGCCGGGGAGACCCAGTACTTC.

Ten or more counts support this clonotype. The chain employs TRBV28 and TRBJ2-7; 11 nucleotides agree with TRBD1. CDR3 length: 16 amino acids. CDR1 and CDR2 (germline): MDHEN, SYDVKM. The ends lost 2 bases at V and 6 bases at J; junction bases unmatched: 9. The CDR3 DNA sequence: TGTGCCAGCAGTTTAATCGGGACAGGGGGTTTAGGCGAGCAGTACTTC. Translated: CASSLIGTGGLGEQYF.

The chain is built from TRBV5-1 and TRBJ2-2; weak D call: TRBD2 (5 bases). The CDR3 runs to 13 residues. CDR1 and CDR2 from the germline V gene are SGHRS and YFSETQ. V was clipped by 1 base and J by 7 bases, with 8 bases between them. The CDR3 sequence: CASSLRESGELFF. The DNA of the CDR3 is TGCGCCAGCAGCTTGAGGGAGAGCGGGGAGCTGTTTTTT.

This clonotype was seen a handful of times. The V gene is TRBV10-3, the J gene TRBJ2-1; D not certain. V was clipped by 0 bases and J by 0 bases, with 6 bases between them. The germline V gene encodes CDR1 ENHRY and CDR2 SYGVKD. This CDR3 region has 15 residues. CDR3 protein: CAISESEISYNEQFF. Written as DNA, the CDR3 is TGTGCCATCAGTGAGTCAGAGATCTCCTACAATGAGCAGTTCTTC.

The sample holds many counts of this clonotype. The rearrangement uses TRBV6-6 and TRBJ2-3; no firm D call. The CDR3 has 12 residues. Trimming took 6 bases from V and 3 from J, leaving 7 bases between them. Looked up from germline, CDR1 is MNHNY and CDR2 is SVGAGI (reference sequence). CDR3 coding DNA: TGTGCCAGCAGCCCCCAAACAGATACGCAGTATTTT. It yields the protein CASSPQTDTQYF.

The table lists this clonotype with a few counts. The chain combines TRBV29-1 with TRBJ2-2; TRBD2 is a possible D gene (5 bases). The CDR3 loop spans 13 amino acids. Germline V gene data show CDR1 as SQVTM and CDR2 as ANQGSEA. The V and J ends lost 4 bases and 5 bases respectively, with 11 bases between them. CDR3 DNA sequence: TGCAGCGTTGCTCGGACGGGGACCGGGGAGCTGTTTTTT. It is translated as CSVARTGTGELFF.

The chain carries TRBV19 and TRBJ2-3, with 8 bases fitting TRBD2. Germline V gene sequence: CDR1 LNHDA, CDR2 SQIVND (reference sequence). The CDR3 is 13 amino acids. The junction had 7 bases not matched to a gene; V was cut back by 8 bases and J by 6 bases. This CDR3 reads CASSSGSWDTQYF. The CDR3 DNA sequence: TGTGCCAGTTCCAGCGGGAGTTGGGATACGCAGTATTTT.

This clonotype was detected a few times. The chain combines TRBV24-1 with TRBJ2-7, with D perhaps assigned TRBD1 or TRBD2 (5 bases each). The CDR3 consists of 17 residues. Trimming took off 2 bases at V and 0 bases at J, with 16 bases between the two ends. CDR1 KGHDR and CDR2 SFDVKD come from the germline V gene. The CDR3 here is CATSDSGTTETSYEQYV. DNA of the CDR3: TGTGCCACCAGTGATTCCGGGACGACGGAGACCTCCTACGAGCAGTACGTC.

This clonotype appeared a few times. The J gene is TRBJ2-7, the V gene TRBV4-1; TRBD2 aligns across 10 bases. The germline V gene has CDR1 MGHRA and CDR2 YSYEKL. CDR3 size: 15 residues. Trimming removed 2 bases from V and 0 bases from J; junction bases left unmatched: 1. As DNA, the CDR3 is TGCGCCAGCAGCCAACTAGCGGGAGTCTCCTACGAGCAGTACTTC. Its translation: CASSQLAGVSYEQYF.

This clonotype was observed a few times. CDR3 protein: CASSEAYLRIQETQYF. As DNA, the CDR3 is TGTGCCAGCAGTGAAGCTTACTTGAGAATCCAAGAGACCCAGTACTTC. This chain uses TRBV2 with TRBJ2-5; D unclear. V was trimmed by 0 bases and J by 1 base, leaving 12 bases between them. Germline CDR1 is SNHLY and CDR2 is FYNNEI. The CDR3 runs 16 residues.

This clonotype came up a few times. V gene TRBV12-3 or TRBV12-4 combines with J gene TRBJ1-6; 10 nucleotides match TRBD1. The trim removed 7 bases at V and 9 bases at J, leaving 9 bases unmatched. The CDR3 extends over 15 amino acids. The CDR3 coding sequence is TGTGCCAGCACCTTAGGGGGGACAGGGGCTTCACCCCTCCACTTT. Residues: CASTLGGTGASPLHF.

The J gene is TRBJ2-1, the V gene TRBV28, with D perhaps matching TRBD1 (5 bases). CDR1 MDHEN and CDR2 SYDVKM come from the germline V gene. Trimming removed 3 bases at V and 10 bases at J, with 13 bases between. This CDR3 comprises 13 residues. CDR3: CASSFKPNREQFF. CDR3 nucleotides: TGTGCCAGCAGTTTTAAACCCAACAGGGAGCAGTTCTTC.

This clonotype was seen a few times. The rearrangement joins TRBV27 to TRBJ1-1; possibly TRBD1 for D (5 bases). V lost 1 base and J lost 0, with 9 bases in between. The germline V gene encodes CDR1 MNHEY and CDR2 SMNVEV (reference sequence). The CDR3 sequence is 15 residues long. As DNA, the CDR3 is TGTGCCAGCAGTTTATTGCCAGGGTTGAACACTGAAGCTTTCTTT. Encoded protein: CASSLLPGLNTEAFF.

This CDR3 is CSARDPPAANTDTQYF. CDR3 nucleotide sequence: TGCAGTGCTAGAGATCCCCCCGCGGCAAACACAGATACGCAGTATTTT. The chain is built from TRBV20-1 and TRBJ2-3; D ambiguous. Germline V CDR1 and CDR2: DFQATT, SNEGSKA (reference sequence). Between the trimmed V and J ends, which lost 0 bases and 2 bases, there was a span of 15 bases. The CDR3 loop spans 16 amino acids.

The table lists this clonotype with a few counts. This chain uses TRBV29-1 with TRBJ2-1, with D perhaps matching TRBD2 (5 bases). This CDR3 is 18 amino acids long. V gave up 2 bases and J gave up 5 bases, with 25 bases separating them. Per the germline V gene, CDR1 is SQVTM and CDR2 is ANQGSEA. In nucleotides, the CDR3 is TGCAGCGTTGAACGCCGGTGGGTTAGCGCGAAGCGAGACAATGAGCAGTTCTTC. It codes for CSVERRWVSAKRDNEQFF.

The chain uses TRBV5-6 and TRBJ2-7; perhaps TRBD1 as D (6 bases). V shed 3 bases and J shed 3 bases, with 10 bases lying between them. The CDR3 length is 13 residues. The germline gives CDR1 SGHDT, CDR2 YYEEEE. CDR3 loop: CASSSTGNYEQYV. DNA for the CDR3: TGTGCCAGCAGCTCAACAGGGAACTACGAGCAGTACGTC.

The chain employs TRBV4-2 and TRBJ2-7, with TRBD1 identical over 8 bases. Germline V gives CDR1 LGHNA, CDR2 YNFKEQ. The CDR3 is 18 residues long. Trimming at V came to 4 bases and at J to 0 bases, leaving 14 bases not matched to a gene. Here the CDR3 reads CASSRLETGGFSSYEQYV. CDR3 DNA: TGTGCCAGCAGCCGATTAGAAACAGGGGGGTTTAGCTCCTACGAGCAGTACGTC.

This clonotype showed up many times. V and J are TRBV12-3 or TRBV12-4 and TRBJ1-1, with a tentative D call TRBD1 (5 bases). The CDR3 covers 13 residues. Trimming took off 2 bases at V and 5 bases at J, with 9 bases between the two ends. CDR3 DNA sequence: TGTGCCAGCAGTTTAATTGGGGGAACTGAAGCTTTCTTT. Residues: CASSLIGGTEAFF.

The J gene is TRBJ2-5, the V gene TRBV9; 7 nucleotides agree with TRBD2. V was pared by 3 bases and J by 1 base, with 9 bases of the junction left unmatched. In germline, CDR1 is SGDLS, CDR2 YYNGEE. The CDR3 consists of 16 residues. CDR3 sequence reads: CASSGVLGGPQETQYF. DNA of the CDR3: TGTGCCAGCAGCGGGGTACTGGGAGGGCCCCAAGAGACCCAGTACTTC. The whole variable domain, filled in from reference TRBV9 and TRBJ2-5, reads DSGVTQTPKHLITATGQRVTLRCSPRSGDLSVYWYQQSLDQGLQFLIQYYNGEERAKGNILERFSAQQFPDLHSELNLSSLELGDSALYFCASSGVLGGPQETQYFGPGTRLLVL.

V and J are TRBV6-1 and TRBJ2-7, with D maybe TRBD2 (5 bases). The CDR3 sequence is 11 residues long. Between the trimmed V and J ends, which lost 10 bases and 3 bases, there was a span of 10 bases. Germline V gene sequence: CDR1 MNHNS, CDR2 SASEGT. The CDR3 nucleotides read TGTGCCACCGGACTGAACTACGAGCAGTACTTC. Encoded protein: CATGLNYEQYF.

V gene TRBV15 combines with J gene TRBJ2-3; 11 bases match TRBD2. V shed 0 bases and J 5 bases; nucleotides not matched to a gene: 7. The CDR3 extends over 17 amino acids. The germline V gene has CDR1 LNHNV and CDR2 YYDKDF (reference sequence). CDR3 DNA sequence: TGTGCCACCAGCAGAGACCCGTTTAGCGGGGGGGGAGATACGCAGTATTTT. It encodes CATSRDPFSGGGDTQYF.